The 25 T cell receptor beta chains given below trace back to one sample, sequenced in a study of CD8 T cells in ankylosing spondylitis. TCRdb fed the 5' RACE reads into MiXCR, producing one record per CDR3 protein. The sample carries around 890,000 distinct CDR3 sequences, 10% to 15% recorded once. These TCRs' antigens remain unknown. Findings and limits, study-wide: Among TCR beta sequences, a motif of several highly homologous variants appeared characteristic of ankylosing spondylitis blood.

Specimen: blood, either unsorted or a sorted T cell fraction (not recorded which). The receptors were gathered from a male donor with ankylosing spondylitis.

This chain uses TRBV5-1 with TRBJ1-5; no reliable D call. CDR3 length equals 13 residues. V was trimmed by 2 bases and J by 6 bases, leaving 9 bases between them. Germline V gives CDR1 SGHRS, CDR2 YFSETQ. CDR3 nucleotide sequence: TGCGCCAGCAGCTTAGAGGGCAGTCAGCCCCAGCATTTT. Translation gives CASSLEGSQPQHF. Using reference TRBV5-1 and TRBJ1-5 for the parts outside the CDR3, the full variable domain is KAGVTQTPRYLIKTRGQQVTLSCSPISGHRSVSWYQQTPGQGLQFLFEYFSETQRNKGNFPGRFSGRQFSNSRSEMNVSTLELGDSALYLCASSLEGSQPQHFGDGTRLSIL.

The chain is built from TRBV6-1 and TRBJ1-2; TRBD1 aligns across 7 bases. The germline gives CDR1 MNHNS, CDR2 SASEGT. The ends lost 10 bases at V and 4 bases at J; junction bases unmatched: 9. The CDR3 has 13 residues. The CDR3, as DNA: TGTGCCATCTCAACCAGGGGGGGCTATGGCTACACCTTC. This encodes CAISTRGGYGYTF.

The V and J genes are TRBV6-2 or TRBV6-3 and TRBJ1-2; 9 bases are a match to TRBD1. CDR1 is MNHEY and CDR2 is SVGEGT in the germline V gene. The J segment lost 8 bases and the V segment lost 6 bases, leaving 16 bases of the junction unmatched. The CDR3 sequence is 16 residues long. This chain's CDR3 is CASSDKTGGAVRGYTF. In nucleotides, the CDR3 is TGTGCCAGCAGCGATAAAACAGGGGGCGCCGTCCGAGGCTACACCTTC.

This clonotype was found many times. This chain joins TRBV7-2 and TRBJ2-7; weak D call: TRBD1 (6 bases). V lost 5 bases and J 2 bases, leaving 13 bases between the germline ends. Per germline, CDR1 SGHTA and CDR2 FQGNSA. The CDR3 totals 14 residues. The CDR3 DNA is TGTGCCAGCAGCACCCAACAGGGAGCCTACGAGCAGTACTTC. Protein product: CASSTQQGAYEQYF.

This clonotype came up many times. The chain has TRBV20-1 and TRBJ2-5; 10 positions agree with TRBD2. Trimming removed 5 bases from V and 0 bases from J; junction bases left unmatched: 3. CDR3 length equals 14 residues. Germline CDR1 reads DFQATT; CDR2 reads SNEGSKA (reference sequence). Written as DNA, the CDR3 is TGCAGTGCTGGACTAGCGGTGTACCAAGAGACCCAGTACTTC. This translates into CSAGLAVYQETQYF.

V is TRBV7-9 and J is TRBJ1-6; TRBD1 matches at 9 bases. CDR1 and CDR2 (germline): SEHNR, FQNEAQ (reference sequence). This CDR3 has 15 amino acids. J was trimmed by 6 bases and V by 5 bases; bases with no gene match: 5. For the CDR3, the DNA is TGTGCCAGCAGCACAGGACAGGGGAGTAATTCACCCCTCCACTTT. Translation: CASSTGQGSNSPLHF.

The table lists this clonotype with a few counts. V usage is TRBV5-4 and J usage is TRBJ2-3; 10 nucleotides align to TRBD2. After removal of 6 bases from V and 3 bases from J, the junction contained 7 bases not matched to a gene. CDR1 and CDR2 from the germline V gene are SGHNT and YYREEE (reference sequence). The CDR3 extends over 15 amino acids. DNA of the CDR3: TGTGCCAGCACGAAAGGACTAGCGGAAACAGATACGCAGTATTTT. Translated, it gives CASTKGLAETDTQYF.

This clonotype has a count of ten or more. V is TRBV29-1 and J is TRBJ2-3, with 10 bases lining up with TRBD2. The ends lost 4 bases at V and 4 bases at J; junction bases unmatched: 2. The CDR3 consists of 13 residues. Germline loops: CDR1 SQVTM, CDR2 ANQGSEA. The CDR3 sequence: CSVGGLAADTQYF. The CDR3 DNA reads as TGCAGCGTTGGCGGACTAGCGGCAGATACGCAGTATTTT.

This clonotype was observed a few times. V and J are TRBV9 and TRBJ2-3, with a possible D match to TRBD1 (5 bases). This CDR3 spans 15 amino acids. Between the trimmed V and J ends, which lost 4 bases and 3 bases, there was a span of 15 bases. CDR1 and CDR2 (germline): SGDLS, YYNGEE. DNA for the CDR3: TGTGCCAGCAGCCAAGTAGGGGTTCGTACAGATACGCAGTATTTT. This codes for CASSQVGVRTDTQYF. The whole variable domain, remainder taken from reference TRBV9 and TRBJ2-3, is DSGVTQTPKHLITATGQRVTLRCSPRSGDLSVYWYQQSLDQGLQFLIQYYNGEERAKGNILERFSAQQFPDLHSELNLSSLELGDSALYFCASSQVGVRTDTQYFGPGTRLTVL.

The chain carries TRBV5-1 and TRBJ1-2; D possibly corresponds to TRBD1 (6 bases). CDR1 SGHRS and CDR2 YFSETQ come from the germline V gene. The CDR3 spans 14 residues. Trimming removed 2 bases from V and 8 bases from J, with 16 bases in between. CDR3 protein: CASSFRQERGGYTF. CDR3 nucleotide sequence: TGCGCCAGCAGCTTCCGACAGGAGAGAGGAGGCTACACCTTC.

This chain connects TRBV4-3 to TRBJ2-7; TRBD1 matches at 8 bases. The ends lost 0 bases at V and 3 bases at J; junction bases unmatched: 4. CDR1 and CDR2 (germline): LGHNA, YSLEER. The CDR3 runs to 15 residues. This CDR3 is CASSQEGDRGYEQYF. The CDR3 bases are TGCGCCAGCAGCCAAGAGGGAGACAGGGGCTACGAGCAGTACTTC.

This chain joins TRBV7-9 and TRBJ2-7, with 9 bases identical to TRBD1. V lost 6 bases to trimming and J lost 7 bases; unmatched junction nucleotides: 13. From germline, CDR1 is SEHNR and CDR2 FQNEAQ (reference sequence). The CDR3 is 15 residues long. The CDR3 DNA is TGTGCCAGCAGTCCGGGACAGGGTGACCCGGGGGAGCAGTACTTC. It yields the protein CASSPGQGDPGEQYF.

This chain links TRBV2 with TRBJ2-7; TRBD2 might be the D (5 bases). CDR1 SNHLY and CDR2 FYNNEI come from the germline V gene. V lost 2 bases, J lost 0 bases, and 11 bases lay in between. This CDR3 has 15 residues. CDR3 DNA sequence: TGTGCCAGCAGTGAATGGGGTGGGAGCTCCTACGAGCAGTACTTC. Translating gives CASSEWGGSSYEQYF.

This clonotype was observed many times. The genes are TRBV29-1 and TRBJ2-1, with D perhaps assigned TRBD1 or TRBD2 (6 bases each). The germline V gene has CDR1 SQVTM and CDR2 ANQGSEA. Trimming stripped 7 bases from V and 0 bases from J, with 22 bases between. CDR3 length: 17 residues. The CDR3 DNA reads TGCAGCGGTCGAGGGGGGCGAATCGGGAGCTCCTACAATGAGCAGTTCTTC. Its translation is CSGRGGRIGSSYNEQFF.

This clonotype was recorded a few times. This chain uses TRBV6-1 with TRBJ2-7; maybe TRBD2 (5 bases). CDR1 is MNHNS, CDR2 SASEGT, per germline. V lost 8 bases, J lost 4 bases, and 21 bases lay in between. There are 15 residues in the CDR3. CDR3 in amino acids: CASQDGILGIYEQYF. CDR3 DNA: TGTGCCAGCCAAGACGGGATTTTGGGGATTTACGAGCAGTACTTC.

This clonotype was counted a few times. The chain has TRBV7-2 and TRBJ1-3; D is ambiguous. The CDR3 contains 14 residues. V dropped 2 bases and J dropped 1 base, with 6 bases sitting between them. Per the germline V gene, CDR1 is SGHTA and CDR2 is FQGNSA. CDR3 coding DNA: TGTGCCAGCAGCTTACGGGAGTCTGGAAACACCATATATTTT. This codes for CASSLRESGNTIYF.

V usage is TRBV4-3 and J usage is TRBJ2-1; D tentatively reads TRBD1 or TRBD2 (6 bases each). Germline V gene sequence: CDR1 LGHNA, CDR2 YSLEER. With 9 bases removed from V and 6 bases from J, the gap between germline ends came to 15 bases. The CDR3 length is 13 residues. The CDR3 loop reads CARRSRDINEQFF. The CDR3 DNA reads as TGCGCCAGAAGATCGCGGGACATCAATGAGCAGTTCTTC.

This clonotype was recorded a few times. The chain couples TRBV18 to TRBJ2-5; D is uncertain. This CDR3 contains 13 residues. Germline CDR1 is KGHSH and CDR2 is LQKENI. Trimming pared 6 bases from V and 2 bases from J, leaving 10 bases between. This chain's CDR3 is CASSWSPQETQYF. The CDR3 region has the DNA TGTGCCAGCTCTTGGTCGCCACAAGAGACCCAGTACTTC.

This clonotype came up once. This sequence joins TRBV20-1 and TRBJ2-3, with D possibly being TRBD2 (6 bases). Deletions cut 3 bases from V and 1 base from J, with 14 bases between. The CDR3 consists of 15 residues. The germline V gene encodes CDR1 DFQATT and CDR2 SNEGSKA (reference sequence). CDR3 amino acids: CSASGGSGRTDTQYF. The CDR3 DNA reads TGCAGTGCTAGCGGGGGTAGCGGCCGCACAGATACGCAGTATTTT.

This clonotype was counted at least ten times. The genes are TRBV29-1 and TRBJ1-1; perhaps TRBD1 as D (5 bases). The CDR3 is made up of 14 amino acids. Trimming removed 7 bases from V and 0 bases from J, with 15 bases in between. Germline V gene sequence: CDR1 SQVTM, CDR2 ANQGSEA. As DNA, the CDR3 is TGCAGCGGGGGGGTAGGTGAGATGAACACTGAAGCTTTCTTT. Its translation: CSGGVGEMNTEAFF.

This clonotype appeared a few times. V gene TRBV6-2 or TRBV6-3 combines with J gene TRBJ2-2, with D perhaps assigned TRBD1 or TRBD2 (5 bases each). Germline V gives CDR1 MNHEY, CDR2 SVGEGT. The CDR3 is made up of 16 amino acids. The V end was cut by 0 bases, the J end by 2 bases, with 10 bases between. The CDR3 region has the DNA TGTGCCAGCAGTTACTCGGGACCGAGAAACACCGGGGAGCTGTTTTTT. This sequence encodes CASSYSGPRNTGELFF.

This clonotype occurred many times. The J gene is TRBJ1-2, the V gene TRBV7-2; 7 bases match TRBD1. This CDR3 comprises 13 residues. From germline, CDR1 is SGHTA and CDR2 FQGNSA. J lost 4 bases, V lost 1 base, and 0 bases had no gene match. The CDR3 region has the DNA TGTGCCAGCAGCTTAGGACAGGGCTATGGCTACACCTTC. This translates into CASSLGQGYGYTF.

The chain combines TRBV9 with TRBJ1-3; D ambiguous. Germline V gene data show CDR1 as SGDLS and CDR2 as YYNGEE. The CDR3 contains 17 residues. V lost 0 bases to trimming and J lost 0 bases, with 13 bases between them. Written as DNA, the CDR3 is TGTGCCAGCAGCGTAGCTTCGTTCCGCAACTCTGGAAACACCATATATTTT. Translated, it gives CASSVASFRNSGNTIYF.

The chain is built from TRBV5-6 and TRBJ2-5; 7 bases are shared with TRBD1. Germline loops: CDR1 SGHDT, CDR2 YYEEEE. The CDR3 has 14 amino acids. The V segment lost 4 bases and the J segment 2 bases; nucleotides outside the gene matches: 5. CDR3 loop: CASSPDRSQETQYF. CDR3 sequence (DNA): TGTGCCAGCAGCCCGGACAGGTCTCAAGAGACCCAGTACTTC.

The chain recombines TRBV20-1 with TRBJ2-2; 13 bases match TRBD2. There are 20 residues in the CDR3. The germline V gene encodes CDR1 DFQATT and CDR2 SNEGSKA (reference sequence). V was pared by 5 bases and J by 0 bases, with 15 bases of the junction left unmatched. CDR3 in DNA: TGCAGTGCTCGGCGCTGGGGACTAGCGGGGCCGCTTGCGAACACCGGGGAGCTGTTTTTT. Translated: CSARRWGLAGPLANTGELFF.